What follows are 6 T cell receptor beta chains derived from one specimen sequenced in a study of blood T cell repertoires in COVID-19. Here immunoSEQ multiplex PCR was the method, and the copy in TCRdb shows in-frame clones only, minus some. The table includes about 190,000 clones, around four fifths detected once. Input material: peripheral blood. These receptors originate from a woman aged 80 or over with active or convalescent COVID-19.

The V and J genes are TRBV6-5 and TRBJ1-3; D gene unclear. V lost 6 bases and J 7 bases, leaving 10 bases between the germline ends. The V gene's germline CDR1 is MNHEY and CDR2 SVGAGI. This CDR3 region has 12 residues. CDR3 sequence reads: CASRRMANTIYF. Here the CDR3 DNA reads TGTGCCAGCAGGAGGATGGCTAACACCATATATTTT.

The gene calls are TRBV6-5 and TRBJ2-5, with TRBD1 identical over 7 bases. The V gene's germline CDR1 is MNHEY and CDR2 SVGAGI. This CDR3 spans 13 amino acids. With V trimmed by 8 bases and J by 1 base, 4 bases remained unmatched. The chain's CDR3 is CASGRQGQETQYF. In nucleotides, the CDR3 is TGTGCCAGCGGTAGACAGGGCCAAGAGACCCAGTACTTC.

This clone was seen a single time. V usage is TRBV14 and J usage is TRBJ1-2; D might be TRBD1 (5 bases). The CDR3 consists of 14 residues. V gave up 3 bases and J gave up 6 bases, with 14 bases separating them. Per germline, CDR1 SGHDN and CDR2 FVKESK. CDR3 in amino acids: CASSHVGGSDGYTF. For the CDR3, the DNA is TGTGCCAGCAGCCACGTGGGGGGTAGTGATGGCTACACCTTC.

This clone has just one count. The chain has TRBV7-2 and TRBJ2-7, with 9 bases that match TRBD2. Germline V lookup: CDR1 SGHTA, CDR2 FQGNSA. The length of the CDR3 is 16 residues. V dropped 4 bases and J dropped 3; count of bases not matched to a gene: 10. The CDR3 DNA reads TGTGCCAGCAGCTCCATTATGGCGGGGGGGGTCTACGAGCAGTACTTC. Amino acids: CASSSIMAGGVYEQYF. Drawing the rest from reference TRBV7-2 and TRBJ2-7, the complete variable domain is GAGVSQSPSNKVTEKGKDVELRCDPISGHTALYWYRQSLGQGLEFLIYFQGNSAPDKSGLPSDRFSAERTGGSVSTLTIQRTQQEDSAVYLCASSSIMAGGVYEQYFGPGTRLTVT.

The CDR3 here is CASREVSGNTIYF. CDR3 in DNA: TGTGCCAGCAGGGAGGTCTCTGGAAACACCATATATTTT. The chain employs TRBV2 and TRBJ1-3; D uncertain. The V end was cut by 6 bases, the J end by 0 bases, with 6 bases between. CDR3 length: 13 amino acids. Germline V CDR1 and CDR2: SNHLY, FYNNEI.

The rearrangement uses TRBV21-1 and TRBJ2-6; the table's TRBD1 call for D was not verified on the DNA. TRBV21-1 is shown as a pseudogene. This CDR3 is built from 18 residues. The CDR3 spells CASSSSEIGASGANVLTF. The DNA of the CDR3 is TGTGCCAGCAGCTCCTCAGAGATAGGGGCCTCTGGGGCCAACGTCCTGACTTTC.